The rows below give T cell receptor beta chains drawn from one sample of a study of blood T cell repertoires in COVID-19. Profiling relied on immunoSEQ multiplex PCR, and the TCRdb table lists in-frame clones only, not all of them. The data hold roughly 250,000 clones, with 80% to 85% observed a single time. Input material: peripheral blood. All receptors derive from a person aged 65-85 years with COVID-19, enrolled during active disease. Both conserved end residues are part of each CDR3. The D gene is left open where the match is weak. For some rows the clone size is stated as once, few or many, or as a class when expanded; others skip it.

CDR3 DNA: TGTGCCAGCAGCCTACGCCGTGATGAGGCTTTCTTT
CDR3 protein: CASSLRRDEAFF
clone size: -
V gene: TRBV3-1/TRBV3-2
D gene: -
J gene: TRBJ1-1

CDR3 DNA: TGTGCCAGCAGCAGAGGAGTCGGGGATGGGGATACGCAGTATTTT
CDR3 protein: CASSRGVGDGDTQYF
clone size: -
V gene: TRBV7-7
D gene: -
J gene: TRBJ2-3

CDR3 DNA: TGTGCCAGCAGCTTAGGCGGCAGGGCCTTTGGAAACACCATATATTTT
CDR3 protein: CASSLGGRAFGNTIYF
clone size: -
V gene: TRBV7-9
D gene: -
J gene: TRBJ1-3

CDR3 DNA: TGTGCCAGCAGCGTAGGACGGGGAAACAATGAGCAGTTCTTC
CDR3 protein: CASSVGRGNNEQFF
clone size: once
V gene: TRBV9
D gene: -
J gene: TRBJ2-1

CDR3 DNA: TGTGCCAGCAGTGGCTCTTCTCGAGCCCTCCACTTT
CDR3 protein: CASSGSSRALHF
clone size: -
V gene: TRBV2
D gene: -
J gene: TRBJ1-6

CDR3 DNA: TGTGCCAGCAGCAAGACAGGGTCAGAGACCCAGTACTTC
CDR3 protein: CASSKTGSETQYF
clone size: -
V gene: TRBV28
D gene: TRBD1
J gene: TRBJ2-5

CDR3 DNA: TGTGCCAGCAGTACAGGGACCATGAACACTGAAGCTTTCTTT
CDR3 protein: CASSTGTMNTEAFF
clone size: once
V gene: TRBV2
D gene: -
J gene: TRBJ1-1

CDR3 DNA: TGTGCCAGCAGCTTAGGAGGCATCAGCTCCTATAATTCACCCCTCCACTTT
CDR3 protein: CASSLGGISSYNSPLHF
clone size: -
V gene: TRBV7-2
D gene: -
J gene: TRBJ1-6

CDR3 DNA: TGTGCCAGCATTTCGGTGGGGAGAGCAAAGATAAATGAGCAGTTCTTC
CDR3 protein: CASISVGRAKINEQFF
clone size: -
V gene: TRBV28
D gene: -
J gene: TRBJ2-1

CDR3 DNA: TGTGCCAGTACCACCCCAGGTAGAGGGATGAACACTGAAGCTTTCTTT
CDR3 protein: CASTTPGRGMNTEAFF
clone size: -
V gene: TRBV19
D gene: -
J gene: TRBJ1-1

CDR3 DNA: TGTGCCAGCAGCCAAGTACAGGGTAGAGGGACTGAAGCTTTCTTT
CDR3 protein: CASSQVQGRGTEAFF
clone size: -
V gene: TRBV3-1/TRBV3-2
D gene: -
J gene: TRBJ1-1

CDR3 DNA: TGCGCCAGCAGCTTGGGAACAGGGGGGAGCAATCAGCCCCAGCATTTT
CDR3 protein: CASSLGTGGSNQPQHF
clone size: -
V gene: TRBV5-1
D gene: TRBD1
J gene: TRBJ1-5

CDR3 DNA: TGTGCCAGCAGTTACCCCGGGACAGGGCGGTACGAGCAGTACTTC
CDR3 protein: CASSYPGTGRYEQYF
clone size: -
V gene: TRBV6-2/TRBV6-3
D gene: TRBD1
J gene: TRBJ2-7

CDR3 DNA: TGTGCCAGCAAGCGCTCGACAGGGGATCAGCCCCAGCATTTT
CDR3 protein: CASKRSTGDQPQHF
clone size: -
V gene: TRBV13
D gene: TRBD1
J gene: TRBJ1-5

CDR3 DNA: TGTGCCATCAGTGAGAACAGGGGGCCTGCATACGAGCAGTACTTC
CDR3 protein: CAISENRGPAYEQYF
clone size: -
V gene: TRBV10-3
D gene: TRBD1
J gene: TRBJ2-7

CDR3 DNA: TGCGCCAGCAGCATCAATCCCAACAGGAACACTGAAGCTTTCTTT
CDR3 protein: CASSINPNRNTEAFF
clone size: -
V gene: TRBV5-1
D gene: -
J gene: TRBJ1-1

CDR3 DNA: TGTGCCAGCAGTCAACCTATTATAAACACCGGGGAGCTGTTTTTT
CDR3 protein: CASSQPIINTGELFF
clone size: -
V gene: TRBV28
D gene: -
J gene: TRBJ2-2

CDR3 DNA: TGTGCCAGTAGTATAAGCGTGGACAGGGTGGCCAAAAACATTCAGTACTTC
CDR3 protein: CASSISVDRVAKNIQYF
clone size: once
V gene: TRBV19
D gene: TRBD1
J gene: TRBJ2-4

CDR3 DNA: TGTGCCAGTAGTGCCCCGGGGGGACTCAGGGGATTAACTGAAGCTTTCTTT
CDR3 protein: CASSAPGGLRGLTEAFF
clone size: -
V gene: TRBV19
D gene: -
J gene: TRBJ1-1

CDR3 DNA: TGTGCCAGCAGCTCCCATAGCGGGAGTCAGCAGTACTTC
CDR3 protein: CASSSHSGSQQYF
clone size: -
V gene: TRBV28
D gene: TRBD2
J gene: TRBJ2-7

CDR3 DNA: TGCGCCAGCAGCCAAGACTCTAGCGGGAGCCCAGATACGCAGTATTTT
CDR3 protein: CASSQDSSGSPDTQYF
clone size: -
V gene: TRBV4-3
D gene: TRBD2
J gene: TRBJ2-3

CDR3 DNA: TGTGCCAGCAGTTTGGGGCAGGGACTTCGCCAGCCCCAGCATTTT
CDR3 protein: CASSLGQGLRQPQHF
clone size: -
V gene: TRBV28
D gene: -
J gene: TRBJ1-5

CDR3 DNA: TGTGCCAGCAGCCCAGCTCGAGGGGGCGGGAACACTGAAGCTTTCTTT
CDR3 protein: CASSPARGGGNTEAFF
clone size: -
V gene: TRBV7-2
D gene: TRBD1
J gene: TRBJ1-1

CDR3 DNA: TGTGCCAGCAGCCTACTTGGGGGGGGAGATACGCAGTATTTT
CDR3 protein: CASSLLGGGDTQYF
clone size: -
V gene: TRBV5-4
D gene: TRBD2
J gene: TRBJ2-3

CDR3 DNA: TGTGCCAGCACGAAGGGGGAGCGATACTCTGGAAACACCATATATTTT
CDR3 protein: CASTKGERYSGNTIYF
clone size: -
V gene: TRBV3-1/TRBV3-2
D gene: -
J gene: TRBJ1-3

CDR3 DNA: TGTGCCAGCAGCGTAGTGTCAGGGCCGAACACCGGGGAGCTGTTTTTT
CDR3 protein: CASSVVSGPNTGELFF
clone size: -
V gene: TRBV9
D gene: -
J gene: TRBJ2-2

CDR3 DNA: TGTGCCAGCAGCTACTCTGCCATATACGAGCAGTACTTC
CDR3 protein: CASSYSAIYEQYF
clone size: -
V gene: TRBV7-8
D gene: -
J gene: TRBJ2-7

CDR3 DNA: TGTGCCAGCAGCCCAGGACAGGGGCGCGTTCTGTCTGGCTACACCTTC
CDR3 protein: CASSPGQGRVLSGYTF
clone size: -
V gene: TRBV5-4
D gene: TRBD1
J gene: TRBJ1-2

CDR3 DNA: TGTGCCAGCAGTTCCGCCCAGGGGCCCGGTCATCTGTTTTTT
CDR3 protein: CASSSAQGPGHLFF
clone size: -
V gene: TRBV6-2/TRBV6-3
D gene: -
J gene: TRBJ1-4

CDR3 DNA: TGTGCCAGCAGTGAAGACCAGGGGTACTATGGCTACACCTTC
CDR3 protein: CASSEDQGYYGYTF
clone size: -
V gene: TRBV6-1
D gene: -
J gene: TRBJ1-2

CDR3 DNA: TGTGCCATCACTAGCGGGGCCACAGATACGCAGTATTTT
CDR3 protein: CAITSGATDTQYF
clone size: -
V gene: TRBV10-3
D gene: TRBD2
J gene: TRBJ2-3

CDR3 DNA: TGTGCCAGCAGCCAAGCTAGCCGCGGGGGGGGGTCTCATTATAGCAATCAGCCCCAGCATTTT
CDR3 protein: CASSQASRGGGSHYSNQPQHF
clone size: -
V gene: TRBV3-1/TRBV3-2
D gene: -
J gene: TRBJ1-5

CDR3 DNA: TGTGCCAGCAGCATCCAACAGCAGGTCTCACCCCTCCACTTT
CDR3 protein: CASSIQQQVSPLHF
clone size: -
V gene: TRBV7-2
D gene: -
J gene: TRBJ1-6

CDR3 DNA: TGCGCCAGCAGCTTGGAAGGGACAGGTGCCGAGCAGTACTTC
CDR3 protein: CASSLEGTGAEQYF
clone size: -
V gene: TRBV5-1
D gene: TRBD1
J gene: TRBJ2-7

CDR3 DNA: TGTGCCAGCAGCAAAACAGTGATGCTAGCGGGAGACAACACCGGGGAGCTGTTTTTT
CDR3 protein: CASSKTVMLAGDNTGELFF
clone size: -
V gene: TRBV7-7
D gene: TRBD2
J gene: TRBJ2-2

CDR3 DNA: TGTGCCAGCAGTGATAACTACGAGCAGTACTTC
CDR3 protein: CASSDNYEQYF
clone size: -
V gene: TRBV25-1
D gene: -
J gene: TRBJ2-7

CDR3 DNA: TGTGCCAGCAGCCCCACAGGGGGGGTCTATGGCTACACCTTC
CDR3 protein: CASSPTGGVYGYTF
clone size: -
V gene: TRBV7-3
D gene: TRBD1
J gene: TRBJ1-2

CDR3 DNA: TGTGCCAGCGCTCTAGGGGGCTCAAATCAGCCCCAGCATTTT
CDR3 protein: CASALGGSNQPQHF
clone size: -
V gene: TRBV28
D gene: TRBD1
J gene: TRBJ1-5